One sample yielded the 16 T cell receptor beta chains listed below, sequenced in a study of shared clonotypes between healthy human individuals. Naivety among CD8 cells was defined by CD45RO negativity and positive CCR7 selection, thereby excluding terminally differentiated effector memory CD45RA+ cells. Assay used: immunoSEQ multiplex PCR; TCRdb lists only in-frame clones, some missing. The sample lists about 2.1 million clones, roughly 95% occurring once. Sequencing used naive CD8+ T cells from PBMCs. The receptors derive from a young man in good health. Some clones in this sample may be carry-over from other donors' samples.

The chain uses TRBV29-1 and TRBJ2-1; TRBD2 is a possible D gene (6 bases). The CDR3 has 18 residues. Germline assignment: CDR1 SQVTM and CDR2 ANQGSEA. V lost 4 bases and J 3 bases, leaving 25 bases between the germline ends. Here the CDR3 DNA reads TGCAGCGTTGTTCCACCGCGGGGCGGCCCCTCACGCTACAATGAGCAGTTCTTC. It translates to CSVVPPRGGPSRYNEQFF.

Notes on this clone: Other DNA variants within this sample encode the same CDR3. The chain links TRBV27 to TRBJ2-7, with D hard to call. The CDR3 is 11 amino acids. CDR1 is MNHEY, CDR2 SMNVEV, per germline (reference sequence). Trimming shortened V by 8 bases and J by 1 base, and 6 bases separated the two germline ends. CDR3 loop: CASSPSYEQYF. CDR3 bases: TGTGCCAGCTCCCCATCCTACGAGCAGTACTTC.

This clone was detected a few times. The V gene is TRBV19, the J gene TRBJ2-1; D remains unclear. Per the germline V gene, CDR1 is LNHDA and CDR2 is SQIVND (reference sequence). The CDR3 is 15 residues long. The V end lost 5 bases, the J end lost 0 bases, and 11 bases lay between the germline ends. The CDR3 region has the DNA TGTGCCAGTAGTCCGCTTGTGAGCTCCTACAATGAGCAGTTCTTC. Translating it yields CASSPLVSSYNEQFF.

This clone has only one observation. This sequence joins TRBV27 and TRBJ2-7, with TRBD2 matching over 9 bases. The CDR3 loop spans 14 amino acids. V lost 4 bases, J lost 4 bases, and 5 bases stayed unmatched. Germline loops: CDR1 MNHEY, CDR2 SMNVEV (reference sequence). CDR3 DNA sequence: TGTGCCAGCAGTTGGGTTGCGGGGGGGTACGAGCAGTACTTC. This encodes CASSWVAGGYEQYF.

The chain recombines TRBV7-9 with TRBJ2-7; D is perhaps TRBD1 (6 bases). The CDR3 is 15 amino acids. Between the trimmed V and J ends, which lost 3 bases and 0 bases, there was a span of 12 bases. Germline assignment: CDR1 SEHNR and CDR2 FQNEAQ (reference sequence). The CDR3, as DNA: TGTGCCAGCAGCTTTGGACAGATCAGCTCCTACGAGCAGTACTTC. Its translation is CASSFGQISSYEQYF.

A note on this clone: Other DNA sequences in the same sample also yield this CDR3. The chain is built from TRBV6-6 and TRBJ2-7; the D is unclear. V lost 0 bases to trimming and J lost 2 bases, with 5 bases between them. The CDR3 sequence is 13 residues long. Per germline, CDR1 MNHNY and CDR2 SVGAGI (reference sequence). The CDR3 DNA reads TGTGCCAGCAGTTACTCTCTGGCCTACGAGCAGTACTTC. Its translation is CASSYSLAYEQYF.

The CDR3 sequence is CASSEPPQETQYF. CDR3 bases: TGTGCCAGCAGCGAACCCCCTCAAGAGACCCAGTACTTC. This sequence joins TRBV7-3 and TRBJ2-5; no clear D. Trimming shortened V by 5 bases and J by 2 bases, and 9 bases separated the two germline ends. The CDR3 has 13 residues. Germline V gene data show CDR1 as SGHTA and CDR2 as FQGTGA.

V is TRBV27 and J is TRBJ2-3; 10 bases match TRBD2. V was clipped by 5 bases and J by 6 bases; unmatched bases: 2. Germline CDR1 is MNHEY and CDR2 is SMNVEV (reference sequence). The CDR3 consists of 13 residues. CDR3 bases: TGTGCCAGCAGTCGGGGACTAGCGGATACGCAGTATTTT. Protein sequence: CASSRGLADTQYF.

Concerning this clone: Compared with germline, one end of the junction differs, possibly owing to a read error. This chain uses TRBV5-1 with TRBJ2-1; TRBD1 aligns across 10 bases. The CDR3 is 14 amino acids. The germline gives CDR1 SGHRS, CDR2 YFSETQ. CDR3 region: CASSQTGGYDEQFF. CDR3 nucleotide sequence: TGCGCCAGCAGCCAGACAGGGGGCTACGATGAGCAGTTCTTC.

This chain links TRBV19 with TRBJ1-2; D gene ambiguous. Trimming left V 5 bases short and J 6 bases short, with 10 bases between. The CDR3 loop spans 12 amino acids. Germline V lookup: CDR1 LNHDA, CDR2 SQIVND (reference sequence). This CDR3 reads CASSLARDGYTF. CDR3 DNA sequence: TGTGCCAGTAGTCTCGCCCGGGATGGCTACACCTTC. The whole variable domain, remainder taken from reference TRBV19 and TRBJ1-2, is DGGITQSPKYLFRKEGQNVTLSCEQNLNHDAMYWYRQDPGQGLRLIYYSQIVNDFQKGDIAEGYSVSREKKESFPLTVTSAQKNPTAFYLCASSLARDGYTFGSGTRLTVV.

The chain is built from TRBV28 and TRBJ1-1; D is uncertain. The length of the CDR3 is 14 residues. Germline CDR1 MDHEN, CDR2 SYDVKM. The V end was cut by 7 bases, the J end by 4 bases, with 16 bases between. The CDR3 region is CASTPLRAGTEAFF. The CDR3, as DNA: TGTGCCAGCACCCCGCTCCGGGCGGGCACTGAAGCTTTCTTT.

V usage is TRBV28 and J usage is TRBJ2-5; D gene ambiguous. Trimming cost V 4 bases and J 1 base, with 16 bases left between them. The CDR3 has 16 amino acids. Germline loops: CDR1 MDHEN, CDR2 SYDVKM. The CDR3 sequence: CASSSRGSRIQETQYF. The CDR3 DNA sequence: TGTGCCAGCAGTTCCAGAGGCAGTCGGATCCAAGAGACCCAGTACTTC. Filled out from reference TRBV28 and TRBJ2-5, the complete variable domain reads DVKVTQSSRYLVKRTGEKVFLECVQDMDHENMFWYRQDPGLGLRLIYFSYDVKMKEKGDIPEGYSVSREKKERFSLILESASTNQTSMYLCASSSRGSRIQETQYFGPGTRLLVL.

This chain connects TRBV7-2 to TRBJ2-1, with 15 bases lining up with TRBD2. The V gene end was trimmed by 5 bases and the J gene end by 7 bases; junction bases not matched to a gene: 6. The CDR3 spans 16 residues. CDR1 and CDR2 from the germline V gene are SGHTA and FQGNSA. The DNA of the CDR3 is TGTGCCAGCAGCACTACCGGGACTAGCGGGAGGAATGAGCAGTTCTTC. Protein: CASSTTGTSGRNEQFF. Combining the CDR3 with reference TRBV7-2 and TRBJ2-1 gives the whole variable domain GAGVSQSPSNKVTEKGKDVELRCDPISGHTALYWYRQSLGQGLEFLIYFQGNSAPDKSGLPSDRFSAERTGGSVSTLTIQRTQQEDSAVYLCASSTTGTSGRNEQFFGPGTRLTVL.

This rearrangement joins TRBV15 to TRBJ1-2, with D possibly being TRBD1 (5 bases). The CDR3 extends over 14 amino acids. Looked up from germline, CDR1 is LNHNV and CDR2 is YYDKDF (reference sequence). V shed 1 base and J shed 6 bases, with 12 bases lying between them. For the CDR3, the DNA is TGTGCCACCAGCAGAGGCGAGGGGACGGATGGCTACACCTTC. This codes for CATSRGEGTDGYTF.

V usage is TRBV9 and J usage is TRBJ1-4, with D unclear. The CDR3 loop spans 12 amino acids. Germline CDR1 SGDLS, CDR2 YYNGEE. Trimming took off 2 bases at V and 7 bases at J, with 6 bases between the two ends. The chain's CDR3 is CASSVGSEKLFF. CDR3 nucleotides: TGTGCCAGCAGCGTGGGAAGTGAAAAACTGTTTTTT. Supplemented by reference TRBV9 and TRBJ1-4, the full variable domain reads DSGVTQTPKHLITATGQRVTLRCSPRSGDLSVYWYQQSLDQGLQFLIQYYNGEERAKGNILERFSAQQFPDLHSELNLSSLELGDSALYFCASSVGSEKLFFGSGTQLSVL.

The chain joins TRBV19 to TRBJ2-1, with TRBD1 as a possible D gene (6 bases). Germline V lookup: CDR1 LNHDA, CDR2 SQIVND (reference sequence). V lost 6 bases to trimming and J lost 3 bases, with 15 bases between them. This CDR3 spans 15 amino acids. CDR3 protein: CASRHDRKNYNEQFF. The CDR3 bases are TGTGCCAGTAGACACGACAGGAAAAACTACAATGAGCAGTTCTTC.